The 24 T cell receptor beta chains presented below share a single source sample, sequenced in a study of siplizumab effects on memory and regulatory T cells. The data were produced by immunoSEQ multiplex PCR, yet TCRdb's version contains in-frame clones alone and is incomplete. The sample yields some 75,000 clones, 93% seen once. Material: CD8+ T cells sorted from blood. The receptors were gathered from a human donor in good health.

This chain links TRBV30 with TRBJ1-5, with a possible D match to TRBD1 (6 bases). The CDR3 contains 15 residues. Trimming left V 3 bases short and J 2 bases short, with 14 bases between. CDR1 is GTSNPN, CDR2 SVGIG, per germline (reference sequence). The CDR3 spells CAWSHTHRGNQPQHF. The CDR3 DNA follows: TGTGCCTGGAGCCATACTCACAGGGGCAATCAGCCCCAGCATTTT. The full variable domain, rest sourced from reference TRBV30 and TRBJ1-5, is SQTIHQWPATLVQPVGSPLSLECTVEGTSNPNLYWYRQAAGRGLQLLFYSVGIGQISSEVPQNLSASRPQDRQFILSSKKLLLSDSGFYLCAWSHTHRGNQPQHFGDGTRLSIL.

The chain has TRBV2 and TRBJ1-5; possibly TRBD1 for D (6 bases). The germline V gene has CDR1 SNHLY and CDR2 FYNNEI. The germline V and J ends were trimmed by 6 bases and 6 bases, with 12 bases remaining between them. The CDR3 covers 13 residues. The CDR3 protein is CASSLQGTQPQHF. In nucleotides, the CDR3 is TGTGCCAGCAGCCTACAGGGTACTCAGCCCCAGCATTTT.

CDR3 sequence reads: CASSLSDEQFF. The CDR3 DNA follows: TGTGCCAGCAGTCTATCCGATGAGCAGTTCTTC. The chain recombines TRBV6-1 with TRBJ2-1; D gene unclear. The ends were cut back, 5 bases at V and 8 bases at J, with 7 bases in the middle. CDR3 length: 11 amino acids. Germline V gene lookup returns CDR1 MNHNS and CDR2 SASEGT.

The CDR3 DNA is TGTGCCAGTAGTAACTGGGACGCCCAGGTCACTGAAGCTTTCTTT. This translates into CASSNWDAQVTEAFF. The chain joins TRBV19 to TRBJ1-1; D might be TRBD1 (5 bases). This CDR3 contains 15 residues. CDR1 is LNHDA and CDR2 is SQIVND in the germline V gene (reference sequence). The V gene lost 4 bases and the J gene lost 4 bases, with 16 bases spanning the gap.

The DNA for the CDR3 is TGTGCCTGGAGTCCTTCGACAAGCTCCTACGAGCAGTACTTC. Translation: CAWSPSTSSYEQYF. The chain uses TRBV30 and TRBJ2-7; D remains ambiguous. The CDR3 contains 14 residues. The germline V gene encodes CDR1 GTSNPN and CDR2 SVGIG (reference sequence). The V and J ends lost 2 bases and 0 bases respectively, with 11 bases between them.

The CDR3 loop is CASSFADSYEQYF. CDR3 nucleotide sequence: TGTGCCAGCAGCTTCGCGGACAGCTACGAGCAGTACTTC. V usage is TRBV7-7 and J usage is TRBJ2-7; D possibly corresponds to TRBD1 (6 bases). CDR1 and CDR2 from the germline V gene are SSHAT and FNYEAQ (reference sequence). The CDR3 runs to 13 residues. Trimming left V 3 bases short and J 3 bases short, with 9 bases between. The entire variable domain, with the rest obtained from reference TRBV7-7 and TRBJ2-7, is as follows: GAGVSQSPRYKVTKRGQDVTLRCDPISSHATLYWYQQALGQGPEFLTYFNYEAQPDKSGLPSDRFSAERPEGSISTLTIQRTEQRDSAMYRCASSFADSYEQYFGPGTRLTVT.

With respect to this clone: The same CDR3 arises from other DNA sequences in this sample as well. This rearrangement joins TRBV7-7 to TRBJ1-1, with a possible D match to TRBD1 (5 bases). The CDR3 is 13 residues long. CDR1 is SSHAT, CDR2 FNYEAQ, per germline (reference sequence). V was pared by 5 bases and J by 1 base, with 8 bases between. Here the CDR3 reads CASSLGQNTEAFF. The CDR3 DNA reads as TGTGCCAGCAGCCTTGGACAGAACACTGAAGCTTTCTTT.

J is TRBJ2-3 and V is TRBV10-1, with 15 bases fitting TRBD2. V trimming: 4 bases; J trimming: 5 bases; junction bases outside the gene matches: 10. The germline V gene has CDR1 WNHNN and CDR2 SYGVQD (reference sequence). The CDR3 is made up of 18 amino acids. In DNA form, the CDR3 reads TGCGCCAGCAGTGGGAGGACTAGCGGGGGGGCCGGAGGAGATACGCAGTATTTT. It translates to CASSGRTSGGAGGDTQYF.

The chain joins TRBV27 to TRBJ2-1; D ambiguous. V was clipped by 0 bases and J by 8 bases, with 8 bases between them. Per germline, CDR1 MNHEY and CDR2 SMNVEV (reference sequence). The CDR3 loop spans 13 amino acids. The CDR3 DNA reads as TGTGCCAGCAGTTTATCAGGGTTCGATGAGCAGTTCTTC. It encodes CASSLSGFDEQFF.

The chain couples TRBV4-3 to TRBJ2-1; 7 nucleotides align to TRBD1. V lost 0 bases, J lost 1 base, and 6 bases stayed unmatched. Germline V gene sequence: CDR1 LGHNA, CDR2 YSLEER. The CDR3 is 17 residues long. DNA for the CDR3: TGCGCCAGCAGCCAAGATAGGCGGACAGGTTCCTACAATGAGCAGTTCTTC. This gives the protein CASSQDRRTGSYNEQFF.

The chain couples TRBV9 to TRBJ2-5; D might be TRBD2 (5 bases). The germline V gene has CDR1 SGDLS and CDR2 YYNGEE. Trimming removed 3 bases at V and 4 bases at J, with 10 bases between. This CDR3 has 13 residues. The CDR3 DNA follows: TGTGCCAGCAGCGACCGGGATTTAGAGACCCAGTACTTC. Its translation: CASSDRDLETQYF.

This clone was recorded only once. The V gene is TRBV4-1, the J gene TRBJ2-3, with D perhaps matching TRBD1 or TRBD2 (5 bases each). There are 15 residues in the CDR3. From germline, CDR1 is MGHRA and CDR2 YSYEKL. V dropped 6 bases and J dropped 0 bases, with 13 bases sitting between them. CDR3 loop: CASRSGTPSTDTQYF. CDR3 in DNA: TGCGCCAGCAGATCCGGGACCCCTAGCACAGATACGCAGTATTTT.

This rearrangement joins TRBV19 to TRBJ1-2; 8 positions agree with TRBD1. V lost 4 bases and J lost 8; bases outside the gene matches: 3. The CDR3 length is 12 residues. Germline V lookup: CDR1 LNHDA, CDR2 SQIVND (reference sequence). The CDR3 nucleotides are TGTGCCAGTAGTACGGACAGGGTAGGCTACACCTTC. Translated: CASSTDRVGYTF.

The CDR3 region has the DNA TGCAGCGTGGAGAAGGGGGCGGAAGGCTACACCTTC. It encodes CSVEKGAEGYTF. This chain links TRBV29-1 with TRBJ1-2; TRBD1 agrees at 7 bases. This CDR3 is built from 12 residues. The junction had 9 bases not matched to a gene; V was cut back by 6 bases and J by 8 bases. CDR1 SQVTM and CDR2 ANQGSEA come from the germline V gene.

J is TRBJ2-2 and V is TRBV5-8, with 8 bases that match TRBD2. V lost 4 bases and J lost 2; bases outside the gene matches: 7. The CDR3 is 16 amino acids. Germline V gene data show CDR1 as SGHTS and CDR2 as YDEGEE. The CDR3 spells CASSQERGSNTGELFF. The CDR3 DNA reads TGTGCCAGCAGCCAGGAGCGGGGGTCCAACACCGGGGAGCTGTTTTTT.

The chain uses TRBV19 and TRBJ1-1; 7 bases line up with TRBD1. Germline trimming cut 9 bases from V and 3 bases from J; bases unmatched to any gene: 13. Germline V gene data show CDR1 as LNHDA and CDR2 as SQIVND (reference sequence). The CDR3 spans 15 residues. CDR3: CASRQGTRGDTEAFF. CDR3 DNA sequence: TGTGCCAGCAGACAGGGAACAAGGGGGGACACTGAAGCTTTCTTT.

This chain uses TRBV4-3 with TRBJ2-2; maybe TRBD2 (6 bases). V lost 0 bases and J 5 bases, leaving 7 bases between the germline ends. Germline values: CDR1 LGHNA, CDR2 YSLEER. The CDR3 consists of 14 residues. In DNA, the CDR3 is TGCGCCAGCAGCCAAGATGCGGGGACCGGGGAGCTGTTTTTT. Its translation is CASSQDAGTGELFF.

This chain connects TRBV9 to TRBJ1-1; D might be TRBD1 (5 bases). Germline V gene sequence: CDR1 SGDLS, CDR2 YYNGEE. Trimming took off 4 bases at V and 1 base at J, with 11 bases between the two ends. This CDR3 has 14 amino acids. Here the CDR3 reads CASSPYGGNTEAFF. In DNA form, the CDR3 reads TGTGCCAGCAGCCCATATGGGGGGAACACTGAAGCTTTCTTT.

This clone has only a few counts. The genes are TRBV30 and TRBJ1-1, with no clear D. Per the germline V gene, CDR1 is GTSNPN and CDR2 is SVGIG (reference sequence). V dropped 5 bases and J dropped 3 bases, with 10 bases sitting between them. This CDR3 spans 12 amino acids. Here the CDR3 reads CAWFLADTEAFF. CDR3 DNA: TGTGCCTGGTTCCTGGCCGACACTGAAGCTTTCTTT.

This sequence joins TRBV7-6 and TRBJ2-7, with D perhaps given as TRBD1 or TRBD2 (6 bases each). Per the germline V gene, CDR1 is SGHVS and CDR2 is FNYEAQ. Trimming shortened V by 1 base and J by 3 bases, and 13 bases separated the two germline ends. This CDR3 region has 15 residues. Here the CDR3 DNA reads TGTGCCAGCAGCTTAGAAGGGGGGTCCGGCTACGAGCAGTACTTC. It translates to CASSLEGGSGYEQYF.

The chain has TRBV19 and TRBJ1-2; D unclear. V lost 1 base to trimming and J lost 7 bases, with 7 bases between them. Germline V gene lookup returns CDR1 LNHDA and CDR2 SQIVND (reference sequence). CDR3 length: 12 residues. The CDR3 spells CASSIGTGGYTF. Here the CDR3 DNA reads TGTGCCAGTAGTATAGGCACGGGTGGCTACACCTTC.

The chain recombines TRBV2 with TRBJ2-4; 8 nucleotides match TRBD1. The V segment lost 5 bases and the J segment 5 bases; nucleotides outside the gene matches: 5. CDR1 is SNHLY and CDR2 is FYNNEI in the germline V gene. CDR3 length: 14 residues. The CDR3 nucleotides read TGTGCCAGCAGTCCACAGGGGGGCGAAAACATTCAGTACTTC. Its translation is CASSPQGGENIQYF.

This clone was detected only once. The chain uses TRBV19 and TRBJ1-2; D unclear. Germline CDR1 and CDR2: LNHDA and SQIVND (reference sequence). Deletions cut 6 bases from V and 6 bases from J, with 8 bases between. CDR3 length: 11 residues. CDR3 sequence reads: CASRILDGYTF. DNA of the CDR3: TGTGCCAGTAGGATTTTGGATGGCTACACCTTC.

V gene TRBV7-9 combines with J gene TRBJ2-1, with TRBD2 identical over 9 bases. The CDR3 is 17 amino acids. Looked up from germline, CDR1 is SEHNR and CDR2 is FQNEAQ (reference sequence). V trimming: 2 bases; J trimming: 5 bases; junction bases outside the gene matches: 10. The DNA of the CDR3 is TGTGCCAGCAGCTTACCTCCACGGGAGCGGGGGGACAATGAGCAGTTCTTC. Amino acids: CASSLPPRERGDNEQFF. Full variable domain (outside the CDR3, taken from reference TRBV7-9 and TRBJ2-1): DTGVSQNPRHKITKRGQNVTFRCDPISEHNRLYWYRQTLGQGPEFLTYFQNEAQLEKSRLLSDRFSAERPKGSFSTLEIQRTEQGDSAMYLCASSLPPRERGDNEQFFGPGTRLTVL.